This TCR beta chain is drawn from a study of patients and donors after allogeneic stem cell transplantation. J lost 1 base, V lost 5 bases, and 1 base had no gene match. The CDR3 is made up of 15 amino acids. One entry per CDR3 protein results from TCRdb running MiXCR on the RT-PCR reads. The table has some 960,000 distinct CDR3 sequences, 15% to 20% seen once. The sequencing sample was made of blood, either unsorted or a sorted T cell fraction (not recorded which). This clonotype was sampled from a human donor who was either an allogeneic HSCT recipient or a stem cell or donor lymphocyte infusion donor (not recorded which). It is not recorded whose cells these are; they may come from a transplant donor. The rearrangement links TRBV12-3 or TRBV12-4 to TRBJ2-2; 10 bases map to TRBD2. The CDR3 is CASSKRGGNTGELFF. The CDR3 nucleotides are TGTGCCAGCAGTAAGCGGGGGGGGAACACCGGGGAGCTGTTTTTT.